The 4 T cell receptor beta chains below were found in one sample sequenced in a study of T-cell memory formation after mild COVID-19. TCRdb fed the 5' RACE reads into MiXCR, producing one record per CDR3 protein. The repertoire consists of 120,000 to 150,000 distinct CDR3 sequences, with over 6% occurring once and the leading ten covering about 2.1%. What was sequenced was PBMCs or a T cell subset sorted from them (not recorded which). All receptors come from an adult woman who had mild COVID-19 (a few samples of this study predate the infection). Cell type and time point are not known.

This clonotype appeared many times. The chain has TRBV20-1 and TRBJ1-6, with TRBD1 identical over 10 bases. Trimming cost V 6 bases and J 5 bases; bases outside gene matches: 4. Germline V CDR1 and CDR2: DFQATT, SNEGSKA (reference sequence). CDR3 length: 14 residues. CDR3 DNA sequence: TGCAGTGCCCCGGACAGGGGGAATAATTCACCCCTCCACTTT. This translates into CSAPDRGNNSPLHF.

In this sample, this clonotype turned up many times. The CDR3 loop is CASTNAPAGLGYEQYF. DNA for the CDR3: TGTGCCAGCACCAATGCACCAGCGGGGTTGGGCTACGAGCAGTACTTC. This sequence joins TRBV7-9 and TRBJ2-7, with 7 bases identical to TRBD2. The CDR3 has 16 amino acids. Per germline, CDR1 SEHNR and CDR2 FQNEAQ (reference sequence). V trimming: 7 bases; J trimming: 3 bases; junction bases outside the gene matches: 15.

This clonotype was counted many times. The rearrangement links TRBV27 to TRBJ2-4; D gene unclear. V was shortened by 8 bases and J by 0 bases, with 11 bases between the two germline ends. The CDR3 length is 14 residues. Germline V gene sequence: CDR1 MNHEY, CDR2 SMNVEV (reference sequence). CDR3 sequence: CASHSLLAKNIQYF. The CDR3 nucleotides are TGTGCCAGCCATAGTCTTCTAGCCAAAAACATTCAGTACTTC.

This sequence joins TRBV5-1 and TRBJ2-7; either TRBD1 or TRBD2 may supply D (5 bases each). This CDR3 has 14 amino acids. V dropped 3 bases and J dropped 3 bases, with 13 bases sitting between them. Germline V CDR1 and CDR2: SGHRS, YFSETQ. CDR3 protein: CASSWGTDLYEQYF. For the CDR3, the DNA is TGCGCCAGCAGCTGGGGGACGGACCTCTACGAGCAGTACTTC.